This TCR beta chain was sequenced in a study of human T cells and chemical hapten exposure. In the study overall: Minor volume differences among pooled libraries chiefly drove per-sample TCR yield variation.

This clonotype was counted a few times. What it binds is unknown. For the library, individual cDNA molecules each received unique molecular identifiers. In the study's own analysis: Sample TCR counts, which ranged from 23,224 to 690,600, had a median of approximately 95,000. TCRdb redid the calling of the 5' RACE reads with MiXCR, one entry per CDR3 protein. TCRdb's processing, not the study's, gives the V and J calls here. Of 110,000 to 150,000 distinct CDR3 sequences in the sample, 4.1% were seen once. Germline CDR1 MDHEN, CDR2 SYDVKM. The V gene end was trimmed by 3 bases and the J gene end by 3 bases; junction bases not matched to a gene: 7. This CDR3 region has 16 residues. Unfractionated whole blood was the source of the extracted total RNA. The study's findings and limits: With DPC sensitization, TCRs exceeding 1 in 1000 frequency showed no change.

The chain uses TRBV28 and TRBJ2-7, with TRBD1 identical over 11 bases. The TCR originated in a female donor in good health. As DNA, the CDR3 is TGTGCCAGCAGTTTGGTGGGACAGGGGGGAAGCTACGAGCAGTACTTC. Encoded protein: CASSLVGQGGSYEQYF.